The clone carrying this T cell receptor (beta chain) has ten or more counts. Germline CDR1 MGHRA, CDR2 YSYEKL. This CDR3 has 15 residues. V lost 4 bases, J lost 0 bases, and 2 bases stayed unmatched. This sample is part of a study of human T cells and chemical hapten exposure. Documented time point: healthy volunteer bleed at 6 weeks. Unfractionated whole blood served as the source for total RNA extraction. A single record per CDR3 protein comes from TCRdb applying MiXCR to the RACE reads. The sample has 65,000 to 95,000 distinct CDR3 sequences, approximately 8.6% seen once; the top ten hold about 1.7%.

J is TRBJ1-5 and V is TRBV4-1; TRBD1 matches at 8 bases. This receptor was obtained from a female donor in good health. Some clones in this sample may be carry-over from other donors' samples. Specimen: whole blood. Here the CDR3 DNA reads TGCGCCAGCAGCCGTGGACAGGGTAGCAATCAGCCCCAGCATTTT. This codes for CASSRGQGSNQPQHF.